Sequencing of this TCR beta chain was carried out in a study of T cell responses to AZD1222 COVID-19 vaccine (dated by TCRdb to about 2021). With respect to the entire study: A total of about 240 trial participants underwent TCR sequencing, of whom 200 to 220 received two doses of AZD1222 and some 25 received two doses of the MenACWY control vaccine. Trial participants were enrolled by age into 18-55, 56-69 and 70-plus year subgroups, with approximately 150, 30 and 60 TCR-sequenced participants respectively. What the authors observed across the whole study: The vaccine-associated CD4 TCRs covered the entire spike protein, and the dominant responses fell in regions 160-218 and 743-854. A significant rise in spike-specific TCR breadth and depth was observed after two AZD1222 doses relative to day 0 and relative to MenACWY recipients. Nearly half of unique spike-specific TCRs reportedly recognized epitopes outside regions mutated in the B.1.351 and B.1.1.7 variants. No day 14 peak-response samples were available, so repertoires were characterized only after the peak T cell response. The 56-69-year group was small, and its depth increase did not reach significance, likely because of low power. Most participants were white British and females outnumbered males, and the authors suggested that clonal diversity may have been underestimated. Conclusions about previously exposed vaccinees are limited because only six or seven AZD1222 recipients were SARS-CoV-2 seropositive at baseline.

The sample's time point label, decoded: about 28 days (+/-7) after the second vaccine dose. AZD1222 recipients with second doses at about 4 weeks or about 12 weeks were pooled, because spike-specific TCR depth and breadth did not differ between schedules. Vaccinee samples came from UK trials COV001 and COV002, including a single-blind randomized controlled phase 2/3 trial of AZD1222 (ChAdOx1 nCoV-19) in healthy adults. Trial participant PBMC samples were collected at day 0 and day 28 after the second dose for TCRbeta chain sequencing. V is cut back by 3 bases and J by 4 bases, with 5 bases in the junction unmatched. Reading the germline V gene (reference sequence) gives CDR1 SEHNR and CDR2 FQNEAQ. Inclusive of the bounding cysteine and phenylalanine, the CDR3 is 14 residues long. The only DNA kept is the CDR3, 42 bases in frame from the first base. With respect to this clone: Its target antigen remains unknown. No much larger clone exists at a distance of one base, and base qualities are not known.

The CDR3 regions of human TCRbeta chains were analyzed by immunosequencing. The source study handled its data this way. Repertoire TCRs were matched against a reference library of SARS-CoV-2-specific TCRs generated with the MIRA antigen-specificity platform. Breadth was defined as the fraction of unique TCRs that were SARS-CoV-2-associated. Depth was defined as the fraction of total T cells that were SARS-CoV-2-associated. Using the MIRA data, each spike-specific TCR was mapped to the spike region that the TCR reacts to and placed in a CD4 or CD8 class. Log10-transformed breadth and depth values were compared by one-way ANOVA with Sidak's multiple comparisons tests. This is the immuneACCESS table as TCRdb keeps it, with only in-frame sequences that have V and J called. A part of the clones is gone; compared with another copy, unresolved V genes explain less than half, and the rest is unexplained. The V and J calls and the clone size are those of that table, but D and trimming were determined from the DNA. The sample table holds 140,000 or so clones, of which roughly 88% were seen once. Around 2.1% of the sample goes to the ten largest clones.

Source: peripheral blood, taken 28 days after the second AZD1222 dose. The clonotype originates from an adult who received the AZD1222 COVID-19 vaccine. The receptor chain draws on TRBV7-9 and TRBJ1-1, and TRBD1 aligns with 7 junction nucleotides. The bases are TGTGCCAGCAGCTTGGGCAGGGACAGCACTGAAGCTTTCTTT. Its amino acids are CASSLGRDSTEAFF.